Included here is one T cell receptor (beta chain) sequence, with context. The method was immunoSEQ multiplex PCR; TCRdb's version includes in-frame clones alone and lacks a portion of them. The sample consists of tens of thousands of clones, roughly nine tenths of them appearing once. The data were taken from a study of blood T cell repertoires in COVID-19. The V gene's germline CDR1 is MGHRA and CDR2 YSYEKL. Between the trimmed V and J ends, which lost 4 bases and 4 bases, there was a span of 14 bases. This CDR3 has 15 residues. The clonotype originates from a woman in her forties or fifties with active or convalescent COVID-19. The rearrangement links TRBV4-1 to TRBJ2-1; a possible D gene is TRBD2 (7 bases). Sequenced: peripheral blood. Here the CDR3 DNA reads TGCGCCAGCAGCCCAGGGGTGGGGGGGTACAATGAGCAGTTCTTC. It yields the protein CASSPGVGGYNEQFF.